This entry is about one T cell receptor (beta chain). Its specificity is not known. TCRdb keeps only in-frame clones here, not all; method: immunoSEQ multiplex PCR. The sample carries some 76,000 clones, roughly 92% recorded once. This specimen comes from a study of lymphopenia after photon versus proton radiotherapy. Study-level points and caveats: Authors raise, but do not show, better survival with proton therapy. Post-nadir diversity loss with photons came from oligoclonal expansion, particularly CD8+ Temra cells. Under photons, naive T cells and diversity fell while effector/memory populations rose. Larger post-nadir TCR diversity loss correlated inversely with survival in deceased patients.

There are 16 residues in the CDR3. Germline loops: CDR1 MNHEY, CDR2 SMNVEV (reference sequence). The V and J ends lost 2 bases and 3 bases, in that order; junction bases with no gene match: 5. The genes are TRBV27 and TRBJ2-1, with TRBD2 identical over 9 bases. The sequence came from a woman between 40 and 50 years old with cholangiocarcinoma. Sample: peripheral blood, taken from a patient treated with photon-based radiotherapy. The DNA of the CDR3 is TGTGCCAGCAGTTTAGGGACTAGCCCTATCTACAATGAGCAGTTCTTC. Translating gives CASSLGTSPIYNEQFF.